Presented here are 9 T cell receptor beta chains from one specimen sequenced in a study of T-cell reconstitution after alpha-beta-depleted transplantation in children. Preparation of the TCRbeta library involved a method that used unique molecular identifiers. Each CDR3 protein gets one entry after TCRdb re-called the PCR reads with MiXCR. The data show around 800,000 distinct CDR3 sequences, roughly 15% seen once. The sample was PBMCs, mostly from graft donor cells, taken 360 days after TCRalphabeta/CD19-depleted stem cell transplant. These receptors all stem from a male patient between 5 and 17 years old who had a stem cell transplant for acute lymphoblastic leukemia, so the T cells may come from the graft donor.

This rearrangement joins TRBV3-1 to TRBJ2-7; 8 bases align to TRBD2. This CDR3 has 14 residues. The germline CDR1 and CDR2 sequences are LGHDT and YNNKEL (reference sequence). After removal of 3 bases from V and 5 bases from J, the junction contained 6 bases not matched to a gene. CDR3 protein: CASSHGSGSHEQYF. The DNA for the CDR3 is TGTGCCAGCAGCCATGGGAGCGGGAGCCACGAGCAGTACTTC.

The chain combines TRBV9 with TRBJ2-3, with D uncertain. The CDR3 contains 15 residues. V lost 3 bases, J lost 5 bases, and 16 bases lay in between. The germline V gene has CDR1 SGDLS and CDR2 YYNGEE. The CDR3 DNA reads TGTGCCAGCAGCGGAACGATGGGTTCGAGAGATACGCAGTATTTT. This translates into CASSGTMGSRDTQYF.

V gene TRBV5-6 combines with J gene TRBJ2-7, with TRBD1 as a possible D gene (5 bases). The V and J ends lost 1 base and 3 bases respectively, with 11 bases between them. Germline CDR1 reads SGHDT; CDR2 reads YYEEEE. The length of the CDR3 is 14 residues. The CDR3 DNA is TGTGCCAGCAGCTTGAGGGGTGCCTACTACGAGCAGTACTTC. Translated: CASSLRGAYYEQYF. The variable domain in full, completed from reference TRBV5-6 and TRBJ2-7, reads DAGVTQSPTHLIKTRGQQVTLRCSPKSGHDTVSWYQQALGQGPQFIFQYYEEEERQRGNFPDRFSGHQFPNYSSELNVNALLLGDSALYLCASSLRGAYYEQYFGPGTRLTVT.

This clonotype was seen a few times. The junction and the germline gene differ at one end; a read error may be behind it. This rearrangement joins TRBV18 to TRBJ1-2; D is perhaps TRBD1 (6 bases). Germline assignment: CDR1 KGHSH and CDR2 LQKENI. The CDR3 loop spans 15 amino acids. CDR3 sequence: CASSPQTTGYDGYTF. CDR3 nucleotide sequence: TGTGCCAGCTCGCCACAAACTACAGGGTACGATGGCTACACCTTC. Combining the CDR3 with reference TRBV18 and TRBJ1-2 gives the whole variable domain NAGVMQNPRHLVRRRGQEARLRCSPMKGHSHVYWYRQLPEEGLKFMVYLQKENIIDESGMPKERFSAEFPKEGPSILRIQQVVRGDSAAYFCASSPQTTGYDGYTFGSGTRLTVV.

This clonotype has a handful of counts. In DNA form, the CDR3 reads TGTGCCAGCAGCGCCCAGGGCGGGCCAGCCTACAATGAGCAGTTCTTC. Its protein is CASSAQGGPAYNEQFF. V usage is TRBV21-1 and J usage is TRBJ2-1; TRBD2, the table's D call, was not compared with the DNA. TRBV21-1 is annotated as a pseudogene. CDR3 length equals 16 residues.

This clonotype appeared many times. The chain has TRBV20-1 and TRBJ2-3; the match to TRBD2 covers 8 bases. The length of the CDR3 is 18 residues. Germline V lookup: CDR1 DFQATT, CDR2 SNEGSKA (reference sequence). The V segment lost 2 bases and the J segment 1 base; nucleotides outside the gene matches: 14. This CDR3 reads CSARPGLGFNGGTDTQYF. CDR3 nucleotide sequence: TGCAGTGCTAGACCGGGACTAGGGTTTAATGGTGGCACAGATACGCAGTATTTT.

The count of this clonotype is one. The junction does not match germline at one end; this may be a read error. This chain connects TRBV3-1 to TRBJ2-1; a weak D match, TRBD2 (6 bases). The CDR3 sequence is 18 residues long. The germline V gene has CDR1 LGHDT and CDR2 YNNKEL (reference sequence). The CDR3 reads CATSHLPRAGWSYNEQFF. The CDR3 bases are TGTGCCACCAGCCATCTTCCTCGGGCGGGATGGTCCTACAATGAGCAGTTCTTC.

The CDR3: CASSVAGQSSYEQYF. The CDR3 DNA follows: TGCGCCAGCAGCGTAGCGGGTCAGAGCTCCTACGAGCAGTACTTC. V usage is TRBV5-1 and J usage is TRBJ2-7; 7 nucleotides agree with TRBD2. Germline CDR1 SGHRS, CDR2 YFSETQ. Trimming at V came to 4 bases and at J to 0 bases, leaving 7 bases not matched to a gene. There are 15 residues in the CDR3.

The CDR3 protein is CASSLELGGPPEQYF. The CDR3 DNA follows: TGTGCCAGCAGCTTAGAGCTTGGAGGACCCCCCGAGCAGTACTTC. This chain uses TRBV7-2 with TRBJ2-7; a weak D match, TRBD2 (5 bases). The length of the CDR3 is 15 residues. V lost 1 base to trimming and J lost 6 bases, with 16 bases between them. Germline V gene data show CDR1 as SGHTA and CDR2 as FQGNSA. The variable domain in full, with the rest retrieved from reference TRBV7-2 and TRBJ2-7, is GAGVSQSPSNKVTEKGKDVELRCDPISGHTALYWYRQSLGQGLEFLIYFQGNSAPDKSGLPSDRFSAERTGGSVSTLTIQRTQQEDSAVYLCASSLELGGPPEQYFGPGTRLTVT.